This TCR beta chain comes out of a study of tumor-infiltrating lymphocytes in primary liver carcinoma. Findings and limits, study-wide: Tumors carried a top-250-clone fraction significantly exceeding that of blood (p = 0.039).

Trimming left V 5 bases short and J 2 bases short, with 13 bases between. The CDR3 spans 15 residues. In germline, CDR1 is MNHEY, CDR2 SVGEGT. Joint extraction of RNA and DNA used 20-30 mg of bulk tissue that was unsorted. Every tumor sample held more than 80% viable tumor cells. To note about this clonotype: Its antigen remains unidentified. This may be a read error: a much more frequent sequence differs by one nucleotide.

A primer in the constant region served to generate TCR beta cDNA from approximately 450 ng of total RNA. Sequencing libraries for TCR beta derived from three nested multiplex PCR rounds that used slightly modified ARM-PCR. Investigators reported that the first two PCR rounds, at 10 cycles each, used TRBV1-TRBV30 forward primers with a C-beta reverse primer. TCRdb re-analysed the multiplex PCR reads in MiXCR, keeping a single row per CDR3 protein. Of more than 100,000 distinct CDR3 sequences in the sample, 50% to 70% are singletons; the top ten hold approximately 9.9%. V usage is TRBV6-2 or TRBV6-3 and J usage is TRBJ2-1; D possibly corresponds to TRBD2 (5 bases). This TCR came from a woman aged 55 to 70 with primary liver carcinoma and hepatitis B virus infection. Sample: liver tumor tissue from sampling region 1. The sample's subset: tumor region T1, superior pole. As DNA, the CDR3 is TGTGCCAGCAGTCTACTAGTGGACGCCTACAATGAGCAGTTCTTC. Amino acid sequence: CASSLLVDAYNEQFF.